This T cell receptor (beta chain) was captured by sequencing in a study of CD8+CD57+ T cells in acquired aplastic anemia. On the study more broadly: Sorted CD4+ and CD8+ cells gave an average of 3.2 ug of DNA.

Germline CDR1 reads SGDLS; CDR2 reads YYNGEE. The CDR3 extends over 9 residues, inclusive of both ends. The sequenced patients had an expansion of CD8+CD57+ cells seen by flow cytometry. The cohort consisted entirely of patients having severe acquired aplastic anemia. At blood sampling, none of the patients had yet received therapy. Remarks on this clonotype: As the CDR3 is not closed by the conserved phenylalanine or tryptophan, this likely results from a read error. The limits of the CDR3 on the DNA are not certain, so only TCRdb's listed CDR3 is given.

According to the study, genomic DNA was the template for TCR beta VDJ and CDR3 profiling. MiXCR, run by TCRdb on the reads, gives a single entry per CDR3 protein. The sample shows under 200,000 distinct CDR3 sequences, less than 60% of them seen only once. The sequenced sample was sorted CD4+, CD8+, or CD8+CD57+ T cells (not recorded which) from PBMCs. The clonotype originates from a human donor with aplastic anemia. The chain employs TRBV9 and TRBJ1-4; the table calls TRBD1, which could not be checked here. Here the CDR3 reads CASSGGAAS.